This T cell receptor beta chain was captured by sequencing in a study of memory CD4+ T cells and cytomegalovirus serostatus. This table comes from immunoSEQ multiplex PCR, and its TCRdb copy is limited to in-frame clones, with some not included. The data show tens of thousands of clones, with roughly 84% seen just once and roughly 0.5% held by the top ten. Study outcomes and limitations: Repertoires predicted CMV serostatus with median bootstrapped AUC of around 0.95.

The CDR3 has 14 amino acids. V dropped 5 bases and J dropped 3 bases, with 13 bases sitting between them. Germline V gene data show CDR1 as SEHNR and CDR2 as FQNEAQ (reference sequence). This clone was counted between two and nine times. The antigen is unknown. Single viable CD3+CD4+CD8-CD45RO+ cells were sorted as the memory CD4+ T cells. Total CD4+ T cells were enriched by CD4 positive selection. This receptor was identified in an adult in good health and CMV-seronegative. Some clones in this sample may be carry-over from other donors' samples. Source material: memory CD4+ T cells from blood. V usage is TRBV7-9 and J usage is TRBJ2-5; no clear D. DNA of the CDR3: TGTGCCAGCAGCCGCGGCCAAAGGGAAGAGACCCAGTACTTC. It codes for CASSRGQREETQYF.